What follows are 6 T cell receptor beta chains derived from one specimen sequenced in a study of Graves' ophthalmopathy and Graves' hyperthyroidism. TCR beta CDR3 regions were amplified from RNA transcripts. HTBI primers were used in a first-round RT-PCR, which preceded a second-round multiplex PCR. TCRdb processed the multiplex PCR reads anew with MiXCR; each CDR3 protein has one entry. The sample yields about 160,000 distinct CDR3 sequences, approximately 40% seen once. Sequenced sample: peripheral blood. These TCRs come from a middle-aged woman with Graves' ophthalmopathy.

This rearrangement joins TRBV6-1 to TRBJ2-4; 7 nucleotides align to TRBD1. V was pared by 7 bases and J by 1 base, with 4 bases of the junction left unmatched. The CDR3 is made up of 14 amino acids. In germline, CDR1 is MNHNS, CDR2 SASEGT. The CDR3 is CASTKTGAKNIQYF. The DNA for the CDR3 is TGTGCCAGCACGAAGACAGGGGCCAAAAACATTCAGTACTTC.

This chain uses TRBV6-2 or TRBV6-3 with TRBJ2-7; maybe TRBD1 (6 bases). The V and J ends lost 7 bases and 2 bases respectively, with 21 bases between them. The germline gives CDR1 MNHEY, CDR2 SVGEGT. This CDR3 is 16 amino acids long. The chain's CDR3 is CASTTLSGTIPYEQYF. In nucleotides, the CDR3 is TGTGCCAGCACTACGCTTTCGGGGACAATCCCCTACGAGCAGTACTTC.

In this sample, this clonotype turned up many times. CDR3 region: CASSLHEGSYEQYF. CDR3 bases: TGTGCCAGCAGCCTTCATGAAGGGTCCTACGAGCAGTACTTC. The rearrangement uses TRBV11-1 and TRBJ2-7, with D unclear. Per germline, CDR1 SGHAT and CDR2 FQDESV (reference sequence). V shed 5 bases and J shed 1 base, with 12 bases lying between them. The CDR3 is made up of 14 amino acids.

Many counts were recorded for this clonotype. J is TRBJ2-7 and V is TRBV13; 9 bases line up with TRBD1. In germline, CDR1 is PRHDT, CDR2 FYEKMQ (reference sequence). The CDR3 runs to 14 residues. Trimming took 5 bases from V and 3 from J; bases not matched to a gene: 5. The CDR3 region has the DNA TGTGCCAGCAGCCCGGGGACAGGGAACTACGAGCAGTACTTC. Protein sequence: CASSPGTGNYEQYF.

The chain joins TRBV7-2 to TRBJ2-7; D is uncertain. V lost 2 bases, J lost 2 bases, and 10 bases lay in between. The CDR3 runs 14 residues. Germline loops: CDR1 SGHTA, CDR2 FQGNSA. The CDR3 coding sequence is TGTGCCAGCAGCTTATCGTTGCAAGCCTACGAGCAGTACTTC. It codes for CASSLSLQAYEQYF.

The genes are TRBV27 and TRBJ1-1, with TRBD1 matching 11 bases. Per the germline V gene, CDR1 is MNHEY and CDR2 is SMNVEV (reference sequence). V shed 5 bases and J 9 bases; nucleotides not matched to a gene: 8. This CDR3 is built from 14 residues. Here the CDR3 DNA reads TGTGCCAGCAGTCCAACTCGGACAGGGGGCAAAGCTTTCTTT. Its protein product is CASSPTRTGGKAFF.